The T cell receptor (delta chain) under discussion was sequenced for a study of Vδ1+ human thymocytes (dated by TCRdb to 2017 to 2018). Describing the broader study: As a data resource, the study described the mRNA-level TRG and TRD CDR3 repertoires found in highly purified Vdelta1+ thymocytes taken from young children. The multiplex-based CDR3 amplicon strategy had previously been validated against 5'RACE-based CDR3 amplicon generation methods. The investigation overall reported the following: Roughly 20% of thymic TRD sequences were found to be Vdelta2 (and few were Vdelta3) despite high sort purity, in contrast to peripheral blood Vdelta1+ controls. Many TRG clonotypes were shared between donors (up to roughly 6.9x10^3), whereas TRD repertoires were essentially private (max roughly 120 shared). No clustering by age or sex was observed, so analyses did not stratify donors by these variables. Because unexpected Vdelta2 sequences could lead to misinterpretation of bulk repertoire data, the authors recommended using highly purified populations and validating at the single-cell level. In contrast to oligoclonal peripheral blood repertoires, thymic TRG and TRD repertoires appeared to be highly polyclonal with Gaussian CDR3 length distributions.

Thymic samples were depleted of alphabeta T cells, then CD3+ TCRVdelta1+ TCRVdelta2- thymocytes were FACS-sorted. A purity of about 97% to 99.6% was achieved for sorted Vdelta1+ thymocytes. The thymic specimens were obtained from several paediatric patients who were undergoing corrective cardiac surgery and ranged in age from roughly 5 days to 17 months. Thymic tissue was dispersed and mononuclear cells isolated on a Histopaque-1077 density gradient. For staining, the antibodies used were anti-TCRVdelta1 clone TS8.2, anti-TCRVdelta2 clone B6, anti-CD3 clone HIT3a and anti-TCRalphabeta clone IP26. This clone was counted only a few times. It has no known antigen specificity. The sample holds no much larger clone one base away, and base qualities are not on file. RNA was isolated using the RNeasy mini kit, and reverse transcription was performed with Superscript III. CDR3 amplicons were generated by multiplex PCR with pooled V-gene forward primers and a constant-region reverse primer carrying Illumina adaptor overhangs. After gel purification, the amplicons were indexed with Nextera index primers over eight extra PCR cycles and then purified using AMPure XP beads. Sequencing of the libraries was done on an Illumina MiSeq using paired-end 250 bp reads, dual indexing and a roughly 18% PhiX spike-in. Under the source paper's analysis protocol: FastQC was used to quality check the reads, while ea-utils fastq-join merged the TRG read pairs. Annotation of sequences was performed with IMGT/HighV-QUEST, only productive sequences with unambiguous V-gene assignment were retained, and clonotypes were defined by identical CDR3 sequence. For downstream analysis, the tools were VDJtools 1.1.1, tcR 2.2.3, Treemap and vegan Shannon diversity in R 3.4.4. In TCRdb, clones were called once more from the public reads by CATT, and rows of identical DNA were later combined. The V and J calls reflect TCRdb's pipeline rather than the authors' work. In all, the sample holds about 50,000 delta-chain clones, and less than 15% of those were seen once. The ten biggest clones cover 0.3% to 0.45% of the sample.

Inclusive of the bounding cysteine and phenylalanine, the CDR3 is 18 residues long. Left in the record is the CDR3 DNA by itself, 54 bases read in frame from the first base. The germline V gene gives CDR1 as TSWWSYY and CDR2 as QGS. At the junction V is shortened by 0 bases and J by 0 bases, with 17 bases in between. This TCR was sampled from a girl under three years old who had congenital heart surgery. Recombination linked TRDV1 to TRDJ1; the D gene is perhaps TRDD2, on 5 matching bases. Material for sequencing was Vdelta1+ gamma-delta thymocytes from the thymus. What this sample's cell subset or site label stands for: FACS-sorted CD3+ TCRalphabeta- TCRVdelta1+ TCRVdelta2- thymocytes. The CDR3: CALGELAPTSWYTDKLIF. The DNA sequence follows: TGTGCTCTTGGGGAACTCGCCCCTACCTCCTGGTACACCGATAAACTCATCTTT.